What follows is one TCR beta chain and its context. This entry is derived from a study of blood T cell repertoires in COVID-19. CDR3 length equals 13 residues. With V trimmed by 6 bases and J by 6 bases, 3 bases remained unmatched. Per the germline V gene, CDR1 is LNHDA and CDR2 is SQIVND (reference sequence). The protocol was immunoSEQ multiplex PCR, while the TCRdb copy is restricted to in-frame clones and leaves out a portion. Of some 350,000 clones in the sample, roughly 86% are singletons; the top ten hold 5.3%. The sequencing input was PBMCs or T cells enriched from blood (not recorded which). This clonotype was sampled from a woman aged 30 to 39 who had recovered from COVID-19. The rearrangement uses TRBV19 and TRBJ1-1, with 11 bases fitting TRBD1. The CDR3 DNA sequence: TGTGCCAGTAGAGGACAGGGGGCCTCTGAAGCTTTCTTT. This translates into CASRGQGASEAFF.